The 7 T cell receptor beta chains below all came from one sample that was sequenced in a study of cytomegalovirus exposure and HLA in healthy donors. Produced via immunoSEQ multiplex PCR; TCRdb's table is partial and in-frame only. The table records roughly 220,000 clones, approximately 88% of them present only once. Sequenced input: PBMCs. Receptors were obtained from a woman aged 30 to 39 in good health and CMV-seropositive.

The V call is TRBV6-5, the J call TRBJ1-2, with a possible D match to TRBD1 (5 bases). Trimming stripped 2 bases from V and 12 bases from J, with 16 bases between. Germline V CDR1 and CDR2: MNHEY, SVGAGI. The CDR3 is 13 amino acids. CDR3 amino acids: CASSYHKRGPNTF. DNA of the CDR3: TGTGCCAGCAGTTACCACAAGAGGGGCCCGAACACCTTC.

The CDR3: CASSRTVSEQYF. CDR3 nucleotides: TGTGCCAGCAGCCGGACAGTTTCAGAGCAGTACTTC. The chain couples TRBV13 to TRBJ2-7; D is possibly TRBD1 (6 bases). This CDR3 spans 12 amino acids. CDR1 and CDR2 (germline): PRHDT, FYEKMQ (reference sequence). The germline V and J ends were trimmed by 5 bases and 7 bases, with 12 bases remaining between them.

A few counts support this clone. The junction departs from the called germline gene at one end, perhaps through a read error. J is TRBJ2-1 and V is TRBV7-7, with D perhaps TRBD2 (6 bases). CDR3 length: 15 amino acids. Germline V lookup: CDR1 SSHAT, CDR2 FNYEAQ (reference sequence). This chain's CDR3 is CASSLAAGKVNEQFF. DNA for the CDR3: TGTGCTAGCAGCTTAGCGGCCGGGAAGGTGAATGAGCAGTTCTTC.

The chain is built from TRBV27 and TRBJ1-4; 8 bases are a match to TRBD1. Germline V gene lookup returns CDR1 MNHEY and CDR2 SMNVEV (reference sequence). The V gene end was trimmed by 6 bases and the J gene end by 8 bases; junction bases not matched to a gene: 5. This CDR3 spans 13 amino acids. As DNA, the CDR3 is TGTGCCAGCAGCACAGGGGGGAGAGAAAAACTGTTTTTT. It yields the protein CASSTGGREKLFF.

This clone occurred a few times. V usage is TRBV5-1 and J usage is TRBJ1-1; tentative D call: TRBD1 (6 bases). This CDR3 has 13 residues. Per the germline V gene, CDR1 is SGHRS and CDR2 is YFSETQ. Trimming left V 7 bases short and J 2 bases short, with 12 bases between. DNA for the CDR3: TGCGCCAGCGGCCCGGACAGCAACACTGAAGCTTTCTTT. Amino acids: CASGPDSNTEAFF.

V usage is TRBV9 and J usage is TRBJ2-2, with D unclear. Trimming left V 5 bases short and J 5 bases short, with 4 bases between. CDR1 and CDR2 (germline): SGDLS, YYNGEE. This CDR3 has 11 amino acids. The CDR3 reads CASRGTGELFF. The CDR3 DNA follows: TGTGCCAGCAGAGGGACCGGGGAGCTGTTTTTT.

The chain uses TRBV19 and TRBJ2-7, with D perhaps TRBD2 (5 bases). CDR1 is LNHDA, CDR2 SQIVND, per germline (reference sequence). The germline V and J ends were trimmed by 3 bases and 0 bases, with 15 bases remaining between them. The CDR3 totals 16 residues. DNA for the CDR3: TGTGCCAGTAGTATTCGCCTAGCACCGAGCTCCTACGAGCAGTACTTC. Amino acid sequence: CASSIRLAPSSYEQYF.